These 2 T cell receptor beta chains originate from one sample sequenced in a study of PD-L1 blockade in urothelial cancer. The data were produced by immunoSEQ multiplex PCR, yet TCRdb's version contains in-frame clones alone and is incomplete. The table includes some 57,000 clones, about 80% detected once. The time point denotes: pretreatment peripheral blood. The sequences come from PBMCs, collected around atezolizumab (anti-PD-L1) treatment. These receptors all stem from a middle-aged man with urothelial cancer.

The chain recombines TRBV7-9 with TRBJ1-5; TRBD1 matches at 8 bases. The CDR3 runs 15 residues. Germline CDR1 is SEHNR and CDR2 is FQNEAQ (reference sequence). V shed 5 bases, J shed 2 bases, and the junction held 5 bases outside the gene matches. The CDR3 bases are TGTGCCAGCAGCCCAGGGGGCAGGGGCAATCAGCCCCAGCATTTT. It encodes CASSPGGRGNQPQHF. The whole variable domain, filled in from reference TRBV7-9 and TRBJ1-5, reads DTGVSQNPRHKITKRGQNVTFRCDPISEHNRLYWYRQTLGQGPEFLTYFQNEAQLEKSRLLSDRFSAERPKGSFSTLEIQRTEQGDSAMYLCASSPGGRGNQPQHFGDGTRLSIL.

This clone was seen a single time. The J gene is TRBJ1-6, the V gene TRBV6-1, with D tentatively TRBD1 (6 bases). Germline V gives CDR1 MNHNS, CDR2 SASEGT. This CDR3 is built from 15 residues. V lost 8 bases and J 8 bases, leaving 19 bases between the germline ends. CDR3 residues: CASFNRDNLYSPLHF. As DNA, the CDR3 is TGTGCCAGCTTCAACCGGGACAACTTATATTCACCCCTCCACTTT.